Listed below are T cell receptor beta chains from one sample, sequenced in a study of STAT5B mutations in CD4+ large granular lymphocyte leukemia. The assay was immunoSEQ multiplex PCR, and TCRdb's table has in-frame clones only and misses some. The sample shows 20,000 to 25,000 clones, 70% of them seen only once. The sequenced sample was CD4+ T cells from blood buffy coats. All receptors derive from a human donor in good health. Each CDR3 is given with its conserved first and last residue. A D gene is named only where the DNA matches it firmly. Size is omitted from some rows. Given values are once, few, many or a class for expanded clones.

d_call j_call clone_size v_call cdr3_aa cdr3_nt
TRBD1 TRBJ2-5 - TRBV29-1 CSVDETGFRGQYF TGCAGCGTTGATGAGACAGGGTTTAGGGGCCAGTACTTC
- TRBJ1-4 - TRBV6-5 CASSPLRGSNEKLFF TGTGCCAGCAGTCCACTCAGGGGTAGTAATGAAAAACTGTTTTTT
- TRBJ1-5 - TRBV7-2 CASSLGTRSNQPQHF TGTGCCAGCAGCTTAGGGACACGTAGCAATCAGCCCCAGCATTTT
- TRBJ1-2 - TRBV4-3 CASSQDPGGSYTF TGCGCCAGCAGCCAAGACCCGGGAGGGTCCTACACCTTC
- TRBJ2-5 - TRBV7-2 CASSLIQGSQTQYF TGTGCCAGCAGCTTAATACAGGGCAGCCAGACCCAGTACTTC
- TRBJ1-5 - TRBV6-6 CASSYSRGGQPQHF TGTGCCAGCAGTTACTCGCGGGGGGGTCAGCCCCAGCATTTT
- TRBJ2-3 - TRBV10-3 CAISGSDTQYF TGTGCCATCAGTGGTTCGGATACGCAGTATTTT
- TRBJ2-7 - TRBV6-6 CASSYLGQSYEQYF TGTGCCAGCAGTTACCTAGGACAGTCCTACGAGCAGTACTTC
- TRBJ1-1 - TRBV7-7 CASSFRGYVWNTEAFF TGTGCCAGCAGCTTCCGCGGGTACGTATGGAACACTGAAGCTTTCTTT
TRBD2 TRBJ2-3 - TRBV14 CASSRNAGGVGDTQYF TGTGCCAGCAGCCGGAACGCGGGGGGGGTAGGAGATACGCAGTATTTT
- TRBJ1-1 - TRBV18 CASSSDGNTEAFF TGTGCCAGCTCCTCAGATGGGAACACTGAAGCTTTCTTT
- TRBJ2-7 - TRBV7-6 CASSPTGRTLLYF TGTGCCAGCAGCCCCACCGGACGGACTTTGCTGTACTTC
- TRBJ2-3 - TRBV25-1 CASSEWVGAVDTQYF TGTGCCAGCAGTGAATGGGTGGGAGCGGTAGATACGCAGTATTTT
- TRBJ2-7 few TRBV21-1 CARGSGAEQYF TGTGCCAGAGGCTCGGGGGCCGAGCAGTACTTC
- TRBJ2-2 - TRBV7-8 CASSLTGGPGTGELFF TGTGCCAGCAGCTTAACGGGGGGCCCGGGCACCGGGGAGCTGTTTTTT
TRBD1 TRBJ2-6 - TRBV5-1 CASSTTGGSGANVLTF TGCGCCAGCAGCACCACAGGGGGCTCTGGGGCCAACGTCCTGACTTTC
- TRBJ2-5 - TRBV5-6 CASSLGSGYQETQYF TGTGCCAGCAGCCTCGGGTCAGGATACCAAGAGACCCAGTACTTC